These 7 T cell receptor beta chains came from one sample sequenced in a study of T cell changes during pregnancy in multiple sclerosis. The protocol was immunoSEQ multiplex PCR, while the TCRdb copy is restricted to in-frame clones and leaves out a portion. Of about 52,000 clones listed, around nine tenths were seen once; the top ten hold approximately 0.4%. The sequencing used CD4+ T cells from peripheral blood mononuclear cells, collected before pregnancy. These TCRs come from a female donor with multiple sclerosis, enrolled in a pregnancy study.

The chain uses TRBV18 and TRBJ1-1; perhaps TRBD1 as D (5 bases). V lost 3 bases and J 3 bases, leaving 17 bases between the germline ends. This CDR3 is 16 amino acids long. The V gene's germline CDR1 is KGHSH and CDR2 LQKENI. The CDR3, as DNA: TGTGCCAGCTCACCTTGGCAGGGAGGGAGGGACACTGAAGCTTTCTTT. As protein: CASSPWQGGRDTEAFF.

This clone was picked up one time. V and J are TRBV6-6 and TRBJ2-7; tentative D call: TRBD1 (5 bases). Germline lookup yields CDR1 MNHNY and CDR2 SVGAGI (reference sequence). The CDR3 covers 13 residues. V was cut by 7 bases and J by 3 bases, with 13 bases left in between. The CDR3 DNA reads as TGTGCCAGCATGTTGGGGCAGTTCTACGAGCAGTACTTC. It codes for CASMLGQFYEQYF.

The rearrangement uses TRBV7-9 and TRBJ1-1, with D uncertain. Trimming cost V 1 base and J 2 bases, with 11 bases left between them. The CDR3 spans 15 residues. In germline, CDR1 is SEHNR, CDR2 FQNEAQ (reference sequence). CDR3 loop: CASSLVWGDNTEAFF. Here the CDR3 DNA reads TGTGCCAGCAGCTTAGTATGGGGAGACAACACTGAAGCTTTCTTT. The variable domain in full, completed from reference TRBV7-9 and TRBJ1-1, reads DTGVSQNPRHKITKRGQNVTFRCDPISEHNRLYWYRQTLGQGPEFLTYFQNEAQLEKSRLLSDRFSAERPKGSFSTLEIQRTEQGDSAMYLCASSLVWGDNTEAFFGQGTRLTVV.

The rearrangement uses TRBV27 and TRBJ2-7; D perhaps matches TRBD2 (6 bases). V gave up 2 bases and J gave up 6 bases, with 17 bases separating them. The CDR3 extends over 15 amino acids. Germline assignment: CDR1 MNHEY and CDR2 SMNVEV (reference sequence). The CDR3 DNA is TGTGCCAGCAGTTTAGGCTCCCGGAGGGATAGCGAGCAGTACTTC. It translates to CASSLGSRRDSEQYF.

This rearrangement joins TRBV5-1 to TRBJ2-3, with TRBD2 matching over 11 bases. Trimming took 4 bases from V and 5 from J; bases not matched to a gene: 6. There are 15 residues in the CDR3. Per germline, CDR1 SGHRS and CDR2 YFSETQ. CDR3 loop: CASSASGTSGDTQYF. In DNA, the CDR3 is TGCGCCAGCAGCGCATCCGGGACTAGCGGAGATACGCAGTATTTT.

CDR3 in amino acids: CASSENAAAQQHF. CDR3 coding DNA: TGTGCCAGCAGTGAAAATGCGGCAGCGCAGCAGCATTTT. The chain recombines TRBV6-1 with TRBJ1-5; no firm D call. The CDR3 has 13 amino acids. Germline V gene lookup returns CDR1 MNHNS and CDR2 SASEGT. V shed 2 bases and J shed 13 bases, with 15 bases lying between them.

The gene calls are TRBV18 and TRBJ2-1; a weak D match, TRBD1 (5 bases). CDR1 is KGHSH, CDR2 LQKENI, per germline. V dropped 1 base and J dropped 0 bases, with 7 bases sitting between them. This CDR3 has 15 residues. The CDR3 loop is CASSPQGNSYNEQFF. The CDR3 DNA reads TGTGCCAGCTCACCACAGGGGAACTCCTACAATGAGCAGTTCTTC.